Shown below are 24 T cell receptor beta chains from a single sample sequenced in a study of glioma-infiltrating T cells after dendritic cell vaccination. Time point denoted: after dendritic cell vaccination, including at tumor progression/relapse. Assay used: immunoSEQ multiplex PCR; TCRdb lists only in-frame clones, some missing. In the table there are 90,000 to 95,000 clones, 81% of which are singletons. Sample: blood, taken after dendritic cell vaccination. All receptors derive from a human donor with glioblastoma.

By proportion, this clone is medium-sized (0.01 to 0.1%). The chain combines TRBV6-1 with TRBJ2-3; 12 bases are shared with TRBD2. The CDR3 is 15 residues long. With V trimmed by 5 bases and J by 4 bases, 4 bases remained unmatched. Looked up from germline, CDR1 is MNHNS and CDR2 is SASEGT. The CDR3 region has the DNA TGTGCCAGCAGTCCGCTAGCGGGGGGGCCAGATACGCAGTATTTT. Translated, it gives CASSPLAGGPDTQYF.

V is TRBV21-1 and J is TRBJ1-5; the D call TRBD1 from the table was never checked on the DNA. TRBV21-1 is designated a pseudogene. This CDR3 region has 16 residues. This CDR3 is CASSKESDRVVRPQHF. The DNA of the CDR3 is TGTGCCAGCAGCAAAGAATCGGACAGGGTAGTTCGGCCCCAGCATTTT.

CDR3 in DNA: TGTGCCAGCAGTGAACCCCAACAGGCCAGAAAAGGAAAACTGTTTTTT. Its protein is CASSEPQQARKGKLFF. The V and J genes are TRBV6-1 and TRBJ1-4, with D possibly being TRBD1 (5 bases). The V gene lost 2 bases and the J gene lost 10 bases, with 20 bases spanning the gap. The length of the CDR3 is 16 residues. Germline V gene lookup returns CDR1 MNHNS and CDR2 SASEGT.

The chain combines TRBV7-3 with TRBJ2-6; 11 bases are shared with TRBD2. V lost 5 bases to trimming and J lost 0 bases; unmatched junction nucleotides: 9. The CDR3 sequence is 19 residues long. CDR1 and CDR2 from the germline V gene are SGHTA and FQGTGA. This chain's CDR3 is CASSLRLAGPPSGANVLTF. In nucleotides, the CDR3 is TGTGCCAGCAGCCTAAGACTAGCGGGGCCTCCCTCTGGGGCCAACGTCCTGACTTTC. Using reference TRBV7-3 and TRBJ2-6 for the parts outside the CDR3, the full variable domain is GAGVSQTPSNKVTEKGKYVELRCDPISGHTALYWYRQSLGQGPEFLIYFQGTGAADDSGLPNDRFFAVRPEGSVSTLKIQRTERGDSAVYLCASSLRLAGPPSGANVLTFGAGSRLTVL.

The chain links TRBV6-1 to TRBJ1-1; the D gene is possibly TRBD1 (5 bases). The ends were cut back, 7 bases at V and 7 bases at J, with 10 bases in the middle. The germline CDR1 and CDR2 sequences are MNHNS and SASEGT. The CDR3 covers 11 residues. The CDR3 DNA reads TGTGCCAGCACCCTACAGGTTGAAGCTTTCTTT. It translates to CASTLQVEAFF.

This rearrangement joins TRBV4-2 to TRBJ1-5, with 8 positions matching TRBD1. Looked up from germline, CDR1 is LGHNA and CDR2 is YNFKEQ. CDR3 length: 19 amino acids. The J segment lost 2 bases and the V segment lost 6 bases, leaving 18 bases of the junction unmatched. CDR3 protein: CASSPSRGRGHVGNQPQHF. The DNA for the CDR3 is TGTGCCAGCAGTCCCAGTCGGGGCAGGGGGCATGTCGGCAATCAGCCCCAGCATTTT.

Here the CDR3 DNA reads TGTGCCAGCAGCTTGGCACTTAGCACAGATACGCAGTATTTT. Translated: CASSLALSTDTQYF. The genes are TRBV5-6 and TRBJ2-3; D remains ambiguous. The CDR3 extends over 14 amino acids. CDR1 is SGHDT, CDR2 YYEEEE, per germline. Trimming shortened V by 0 bases and J by 0 bases, and 5 bases separated the two germline ends.

The V call is TRBV18, the J call TRBJ2-1, with TRBD1 matching over 8 bases. V lost 6 bases to trimming and J lost 8 bases; unmatched junction nucleotides: 12. CDR1 is KGHSH and CDR2 is LQKENI in the germline V gene. The CDR3 extends over 15 amino acids. The CDR3 loop is CASSSGQGIFDEQFF. The CDR3 DNA is TGTGCCAGCTCGTCCGGACAGGGTATTTTCGATGAGCAGTTCTTC. Variable domain in full (rest from reference TRBV18 and TRBJ2-1): NAGVMQNPRHLVRRRGQEARLRCSPMKGHSHVYWYRQLPEEGLKFMVYLQKENIIDESGMPKERFSAEFPKEGPSILRIQQVVRGDSAAYFCASSSGQGIFDEQFFGPGTRLTVL.

The CDR3: CASSKGMGAGDGNTIYF. The CDR3 nucleotides are TGTGCCAGTAGTAAGGGCATGGGGGCAGGGGATGGAAACACCATATATTTT. This chain links TRBV19 with TRBJ1-3; D may be TRBD1 (6 bases). The germline CDR1 and CDR2 sequences are LNHDA and SQIVND (reference sequence). The CDR3 runs 17 residues. Trimming removed 4 bases from V and 3 bases from J, with 19 bases in between.

This clone was picked up one time. The rearrangement uses TRBV10-3 and TRBJ2-1; 12 nucleotides line up with TRBD2. Unmatched junction bases numbered 3, after V lost 0 bases and J lost 6 bases. The germline gives CDR1 ENHRY, CDR2 SYGVKD. CDR3 length: 16 residues. This CDR3 reads CAISESRTSGINEQFF. DNA for the CDR3: TGTGCCATCAGTGAGTCCCGGACTAGCGGGATCAATGAGCAGTTCTTC.

This clone turned up a few times. This chain connects TRBV7-2 to TRBJ1-3; the D is unclear. CDR1 is SGHTA and CDR2 is FQGNSA in the germline V gene. This CDR3 has 14 amino acids. V lost 5 bases and J lost 2, with 10 bases in between. The CDR3 loop is CASSQQWTGNTIYF. The CDR3 nucleotides are TGTGCCAGCAGCCAACAGTGGACTGGAAACACCATATATTTT.

This clone has just one count. The V and J genes are TRBV14 and TRBJ2-1, with D perhaps TRBD1 (6 bases). The germline V gene encodes CDR1 SGHDN and CDR2 FVKESK. V was pared by 7 bases and J by 1 base, with 14 bases between. The CDR3 totals 15 residues. The CDR3 nucleotides read TGTGCCAGCAAGGACAGCGGAGGTTCCTACAATGAGCAGTTCTTC. This translates into CASKDSGGSYNEQFF. The full variable domain, its missing parts supplied by reference TRBV14 and TRBJ2-1, is EAGVTQFPSHSVIEKGQTVTLRCDPISGHDNLYWYRRVMGKEIKFLLHFVKESKQDESGMPNNRFLAERTGGTYSTLKVQPAELEDSGVYFCASKDSGGSYNEQFFGPGTRLTVL.

This chain uses TRBV25-1 with TRBJ1-6, with TRBD1 matching 7 bases. V lost 8 bases to trimming and J lost 0 bases; unmatched junction nucleotides: 13. Germline V gene sequence: CDR1 MGHDK, CDR2 SYGVNS. The CDR3 runs to 18 residues. CDR3 coding DNA: TGTGCCAGCCAGTCGTTTACAGGGGCTAGCTCCTATAATTCACCCCTCCACTTT. This encodes CASQSFTGASSYNSPLHF.

This clone appeared once. The J gene is TRBJ2-2, the V gene TRBV5-1; tentative D call: TRBD2 (6 bases). Germline lookup yields CDR1 SGHRS and CDR2 YFSETQ. The CDR3 runs to 15 residues. Trimming stripped 1 base from V and 3 bases from J, with 10 bases between. Here the CDR3 reads CASSLFTGDTGELFF. The CDR3 region has the DNA TGCGCCAGCAGCTTGTTTACGGGGGACACCGGGGAGCTGTTTTTT.

The chain uses TRBV7-3 and TRBJ2-1, with D possibly TRBD1 on 5 matching bases. The CDR3 consists of 16 residues. Trimming stripped 0 bases from V and 1 base from J, with 10 bases between. Germline CDR1 SGHTA, CDR2 FQGTGA. The CDR3 reads CASSLTGRESYNEQFF. CDR3 coding DNA: TGTGCCAGCAGCTTAACCGGCAGGGAATCCTACAATGAGCAGTTCTTC. Full variable domain (rest looked up from reference TRBV7-3 and TRBJ2-1): GAGVSQTPSNKVTEKGKYVELRCDPISGHTALYWYRQSLGQGPEFLIYFQGTGAADDSGLPNDRFFAVRPEGSVSTLKIQRTERGDSAVYLCASSLTGRESYNEQFFGPGTRLTVL.

In this sample, this clone turned up a few times. The chain recombines TRBV11-2 with TRBJ1-4, with a weak D call TRBD1 (5 bases). Trimming took off 1 base at V and 7 bases at J, with 19 bases between the two ends. The V gene's germline CDR1 is SGHAT and CDR2 FQNNGV. The CDR3 sequence is 17 residues long. This chain's CDR3 is CASSLGRLAQGSEKLFF. The DNA for the CDR3 is TGTGCCAGCAGCTTAGGAAGATTGGCCCAGGGAAGTGAAAAACTGTTTTTT.

The chain couples TRBV5-4 to TRBJ2-6; D possibly corresponds to TRBD2 (7 bases). Germline CDR1 is SGHNT and CDR2 is YYREEE (reference sequence). Trimming took off 4 bases at V and 2 bases at J, with 16 bases between the two ends. CDR3 size: 17 residues. The CDR3 DNA reads as TGTGCCAGCAGCCAAGATGGGGGGGGCGCTGGGGCCAACGTCCTGACTTTC. Its translation: CASSQDGGGAGANVLTF.

This chain links TRBV4-2 with TRBJ2-3; 9 nucleotides match TRBD1. The V and J ends lost 0 bases and 3 bases, in that order; junction bases with no gene match: 1. The germline V gene encodes CDR1 LGHNA and CDR2 YNFKEQ. The CDR3 sequence is 15 residues long. DNA of the CDR3: TGTGCCAGCAGCCAAGATGGGACAGGGACAGATACGCAGTATTTT. This codes for CASSQDGTGTDTQYF.

V is TRBV27 and J is TRBJ2-7, with a possible D match to TRBD1 (6 bases). V was trimmed by 1 base and J by 3 bases, leaving 16 bases between them. The CDR3 sequence is 16 residues long. The V gene's germline CDR1 is MNHEY and CDR2 SMNVEV (reference sequence). The CDR3 region is CASSLFSPRQVYEQYF. The CDR3 coding sequence is TGTGCCAGCAGTTTATTCTCTCCCCGACAGGTCTACGAGCAGTACTTC.

The chain links TRBV5-1 to TRBJ2-3; 9 bases fit TRBD1. CDR1 and CDR2 (germline): SGHRS, YFSETQ. The V gene end was trimmed by 1 base and the J gene end by 4 bases; junction bases not matched to a gene: 7. This CDR3 region has 16 residues. CDR3: CASSLPGTGPPDTQYF. The CDR3 DNA follows: TGCGCCAGCAGCTTGCCCGGGACAGGGCCTCCAGATACGCAGTATTTT.

The chain uses TRBV2 and TRBJ2-7; possible D gene TRBD2, 5 bases. This CDR3 spans 13 amino acids. The V end was cut by 6 bases, the J end by 1 base, with 10 bases between. Per the germline V gene, CDR1 is SNHLY and CDR2 is FYNNEI. CDR3 coding DNA: TGTGCCAGCAGCGGACGGGAATCCTACGAGCAGTACGTC. It is translated as CASSGRESYEQYV.

This clone was seen a handful of times. CDR3: CSVTDKLNTEAFF. CDR3 nucleotide sequence: TGCAGCGTTACGGACAAGTTGAACACTGAAGCTTTCTTT. The chain employs TRBV29-1 and TRBJ1-1, with D possibly matching TRBD1 (5 bases). V lost 5 bases and J 0 bases, leaving 10 bases between the germline ends. Per the germline V gene, CDR1 is SQVTM and CDR2 is ANQGSEA. There are 13 residues in the CDR3.

The chain recombines TRBV6-5 with TRBJ2-3, with D perhaps matching TRBD2 (5 bases). CDR3 length equals 14 residues. Trimming took 6 bases from V and 1 from J, leaving 11 bases between them. Germline values: CDR1 MNHEY, CDR2 SVGAGI. As DNA, the CDR3 is TGTGCCAGCAGGCCGCGGGCTGGCACAGATACGCAGTATTTT. Its protein product is CASRPRAGTDTQYF.

This clone has just one count. The genes are TRBV30 and TRBJ1-1; no definite D call. Germline V gene sequence: CDR1 GTSNPN, CDR2 SVGIG (reference sequence). CDR3 size: 10 residues. V dropped 4 bases and J dropped 11 bases, with 11 bases sitting between them. The CDR3 DNA sequence: TGTGCCTGGAACCGACACGAGGCTTTCTTT. Translating it yields CAWNRHEAFF.